This T cell receptor beta chain was identified in a study of T cell repertoires in cytomegalovirus infection. Study-wide background: Both a matching HLA type and CMV infection were indicated by public TCR beta signatures.

Study-wide results and limits: HLA-C-restricted TCR beta clonotypes specific for CMV led the ex vivo response. Totalled public TCR beta family frequency picked out people who carried CMV plus the relevant HLA.

CDR1 and CDR2 (germline): MNHEY, SVGEGT. J was trimmed by 10 bases and V by 4 bases; bases with no gene match: 5. The CDR3 loop spans 13 amino acids. In its sample, this clonotype was seen a few times. What it binds is not known. TCRdb re-called the reads through MiXCR, storing one row per CDR3 protein. The sample contains 90,000 to 130,000 distinct CDR3 sequences, around 10% of which appear only once. The sample was PBMCs, sequenced either directly or after in vitro stimulation (not recorded which). This sequence was found in a human donor in good health (CMV status not recorded). Some clones in this sample may be carry-over from other donors' samples. This sequence joins TRBV6-2 or TRBV6-3 and TRBJ2-1; 9 bases line up with TRBD1. DNA for the CDR3: TGTGCCAGCAGTTCCCGGGACAGGGTAGAGCAGTTCTTC. Protein sequence: CASSSRDRVEQFF.